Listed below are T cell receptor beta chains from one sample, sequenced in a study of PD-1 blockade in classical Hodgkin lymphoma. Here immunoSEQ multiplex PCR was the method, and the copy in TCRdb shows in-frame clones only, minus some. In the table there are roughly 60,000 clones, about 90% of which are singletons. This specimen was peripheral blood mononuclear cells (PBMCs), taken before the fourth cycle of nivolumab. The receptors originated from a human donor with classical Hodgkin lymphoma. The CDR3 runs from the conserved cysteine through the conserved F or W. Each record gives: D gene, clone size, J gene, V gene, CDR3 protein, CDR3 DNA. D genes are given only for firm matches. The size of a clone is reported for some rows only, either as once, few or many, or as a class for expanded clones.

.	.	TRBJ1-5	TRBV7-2	CASNFLGQPQHF	TGTGCCAGCAACTTTTTGGGTCAGCCCCAGCATTTT
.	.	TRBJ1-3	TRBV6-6	CASLIVGHSGNTIYF	TGTGCCAGTCTAATAGTGGGCCACTCTGGAAACACCATATATTTT
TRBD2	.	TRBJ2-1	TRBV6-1	CASSEEGLAGGSSSYNEQFF	TGTGCCAGCAGTGAAGAAGGACTAGCGGGGGGGTCGAGCTCCTACAATGAGCAGTTCTTC
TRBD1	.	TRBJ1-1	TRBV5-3	CARSLPGGDTEAFF	TGTGCCAGAAGCTTGCCAGGGGGGGACACTGAAGCTTTCTTT
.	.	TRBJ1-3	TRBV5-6	CASSLVPNSGNTIYF	TGTGCCAGCAGCTTGGTACCTAACTCTGGAAACACCATATATTTT
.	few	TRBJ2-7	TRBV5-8	CDDGYEQYF	TGTGATGATGGGTACGAGCAGTACTTC
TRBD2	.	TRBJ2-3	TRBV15	CATSRDLGGGTDTQYF	TGTGCCACCAGCAGAGACCTCGGGGGGGGGACAGATACGCAGTATTTT
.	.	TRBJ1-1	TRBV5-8	CASSSTLNAQDTEAFF	TGTGCCAGCAGCTCAACCTTGAATGCTCAGGACACTGAAGCTTTCTTT
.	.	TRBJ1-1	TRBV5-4	CASSLSQAMNTEAFF	TGTGCCAGCAGCTTGTCCCAGGCAATGAACACTGAAGCTTTCTTT
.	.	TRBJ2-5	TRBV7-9	CASSLNSEETQYF	TGTGCCAGCAGCTTAAACTCAGAAGAGACCCAGTACTTC
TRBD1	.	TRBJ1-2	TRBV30	CAWNLGQGASYGYTF	TGTGCCTGGAATCTCGGACAGGGGGCCAGCTATGGCTACACCTTC
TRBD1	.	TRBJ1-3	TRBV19	CASSGGDSSGNTIYF	TGTGCCAGTAGTGGCGGGGACAGCTCTGGAAACACCATATATTTT
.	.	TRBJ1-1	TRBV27	CASSSLMSTENTEAFF	TGTGCCAGCAGTTCCCTAATGTCGACGGAAAACACTGAAGCTTTCTTT
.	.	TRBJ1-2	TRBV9	CASSPSPNVGVFGYTF	TGTGCCAGCAGCCCTTCCCCCAACGTTGGGGTTTTTGGCTACACCTTT
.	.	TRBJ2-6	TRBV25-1	CASSATTGQSRANVLTF	TGTGCCAGCAGTGCTACAACTGGACAAAGTCGGGCCAACGTCCTGACTTTC
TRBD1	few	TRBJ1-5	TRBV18	CASSLTDRGGPQHF	TGTGCCAGCTCACTTACGGACAGGGGTGGACCCCAGCATTTT
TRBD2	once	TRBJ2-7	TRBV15	CATSSGGTSYEQYF	TGTGCCACCAGCAGCGGGGGGACCTCCTACGAGCAGTACTTC
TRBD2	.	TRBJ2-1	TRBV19	CASRGGGALNEQFF	TGTGCCAGTCGGGGCGGGGGGGCCCTCAATGAGCAGTTCTTC
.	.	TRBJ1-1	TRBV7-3	CASSSSAYGNTEAFF	TGTGCCAGCAGCTCGTCAGCCTACGGGAACACTGAAGCTTTCTTT
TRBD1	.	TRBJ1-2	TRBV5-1	CASSLVPGQGPGDYGYTF	TGCGCCAGCAGCTTGGTCCCGGGACAGGGGCCGGGTGACTATGGCTACACCTTC
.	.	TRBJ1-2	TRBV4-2	CASSQDRGVNYGYTF	TGTGCCAGCAGCCAAGATAGAGGGGTTAACTATGGCTACACCTTC
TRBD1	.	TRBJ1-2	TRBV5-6	CASSLGTGPPLVGYTF	TGTGCCAGCAGCTTGGGGACAGGGCCGCCTCTAGTTGGCTACACCTTC